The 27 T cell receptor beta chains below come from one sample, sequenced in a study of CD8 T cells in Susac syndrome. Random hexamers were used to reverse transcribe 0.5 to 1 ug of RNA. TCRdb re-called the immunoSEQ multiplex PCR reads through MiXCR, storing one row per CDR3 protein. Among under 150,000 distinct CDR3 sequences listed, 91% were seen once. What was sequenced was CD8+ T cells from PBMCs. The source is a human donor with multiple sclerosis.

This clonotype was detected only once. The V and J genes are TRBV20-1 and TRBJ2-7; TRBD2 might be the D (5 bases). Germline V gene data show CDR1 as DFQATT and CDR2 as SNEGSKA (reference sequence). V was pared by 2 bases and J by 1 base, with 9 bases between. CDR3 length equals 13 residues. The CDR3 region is CSARSWESYEQYF. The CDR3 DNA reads TGCAGTGCTAGATCCTGGGAGTCCTACGAGCAGTACTTC.

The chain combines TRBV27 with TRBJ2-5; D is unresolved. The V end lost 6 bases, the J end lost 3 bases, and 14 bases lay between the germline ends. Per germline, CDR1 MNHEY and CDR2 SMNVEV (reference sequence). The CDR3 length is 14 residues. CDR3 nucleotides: TGTGCCAGCAGGGGTTTGTGGGCCGAAGAGACCCAGTACTTC. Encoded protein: CASRGLWAEETQYF.

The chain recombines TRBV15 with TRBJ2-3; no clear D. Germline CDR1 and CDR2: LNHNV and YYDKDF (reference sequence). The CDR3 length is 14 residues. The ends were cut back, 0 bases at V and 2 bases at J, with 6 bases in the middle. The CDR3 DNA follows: TGTGCCACCAGCAGAGAGGTCGACACAGATACGCAGTATTTT. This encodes CATSREVDTDTQYF.

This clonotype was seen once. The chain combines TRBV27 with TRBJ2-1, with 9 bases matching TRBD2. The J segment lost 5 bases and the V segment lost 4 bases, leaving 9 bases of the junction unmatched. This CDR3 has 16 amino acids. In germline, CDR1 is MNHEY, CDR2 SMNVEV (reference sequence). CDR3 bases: TGTGCCAGCAGTTCCCAAGCGGGAGGAAGGGACAATGAGCAGTTCTTC. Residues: CASSSQAGGRDNEQFF.

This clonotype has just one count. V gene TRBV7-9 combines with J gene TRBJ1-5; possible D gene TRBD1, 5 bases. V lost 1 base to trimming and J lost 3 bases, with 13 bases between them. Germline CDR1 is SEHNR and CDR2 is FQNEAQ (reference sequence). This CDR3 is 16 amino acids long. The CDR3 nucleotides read TGTGCCAGCAGCTTAGGGGTAGGAGGGGACAATCAGCCCCAGCATTTT. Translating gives CASSLGVGGDNQPQHF. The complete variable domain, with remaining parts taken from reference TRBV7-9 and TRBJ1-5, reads DTGVSQNPRHKITKRGQNVTFRCDPISEHNRLYWYRQTLGQGPEFLTYFQNEAQLEKSRLLSDRFSAERPKGSFSTLEIQRTEQGDSAMYLCASSLGVGGDNQPQHFGDGTRLSIL.

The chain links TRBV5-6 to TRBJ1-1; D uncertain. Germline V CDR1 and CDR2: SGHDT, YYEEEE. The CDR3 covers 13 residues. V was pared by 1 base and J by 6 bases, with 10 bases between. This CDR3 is CASSLLQSAEAFF. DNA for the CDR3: TGTGCCAGCAGCTTGTTGCAGAGCGCTGAAGCTTTCTTT.

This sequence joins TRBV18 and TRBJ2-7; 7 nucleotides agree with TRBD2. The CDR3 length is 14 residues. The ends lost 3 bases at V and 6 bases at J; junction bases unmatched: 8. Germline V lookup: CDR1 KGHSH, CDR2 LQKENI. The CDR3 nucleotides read TGTGCCAGCTCACCGGGGCGGGGGATCGGCGAGCAGTACTTC. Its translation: CASSPGRGIGEQYF. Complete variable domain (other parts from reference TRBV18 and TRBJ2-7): NAGVMQNPRHLVRRRGQEARLRCSPMKGHSHVYWYRQLPEEGLKFMVYLQKENIIDESGMPKERFSAEFPKEGPSILRIQQVVRGDSAAYFCASSPGRGIGEQYFGPGTRLTVT.

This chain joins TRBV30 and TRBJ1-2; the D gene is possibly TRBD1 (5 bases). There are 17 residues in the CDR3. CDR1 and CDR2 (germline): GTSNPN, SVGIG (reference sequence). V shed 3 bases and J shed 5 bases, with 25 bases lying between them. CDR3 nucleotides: TGTGCCTGGAGGCGATCCATTACGACAGCTTATCGGTATGGCTACACCTTC. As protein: CAWRRSITTAYRYGYTF.

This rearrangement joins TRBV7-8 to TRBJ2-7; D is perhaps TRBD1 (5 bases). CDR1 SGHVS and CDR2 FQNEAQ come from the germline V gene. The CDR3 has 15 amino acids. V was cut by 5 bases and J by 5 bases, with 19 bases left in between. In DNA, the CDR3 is TGTGCCAGCAGCCCGAAGGGGCGCCCCTACGACGAGCAGTACTTC. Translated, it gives CASSPKGRPYDEQYF. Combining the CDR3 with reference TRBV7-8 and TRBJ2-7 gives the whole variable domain GAGVSQSPRYKVAKRGQDVALRCDPISGHVSLFWYQQALGQGPEFLTYFQNEAQLDKSGLPSDRFFAERPEGSVSTLKIQRTQQEDSAVYLCASSPKGRPYDEQYFGPGTRLTVT.

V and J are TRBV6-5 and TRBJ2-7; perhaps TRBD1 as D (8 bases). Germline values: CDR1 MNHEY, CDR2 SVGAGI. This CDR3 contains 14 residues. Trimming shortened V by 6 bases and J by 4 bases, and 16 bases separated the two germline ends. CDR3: CASRYRGGNYEQYF. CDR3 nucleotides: TGTGCCAGCAGGTACAGGGGGGGGAATTACGAGCAGTACTTC.

The chain's CDR3 is CASSLVWEGQPQHF. CDR3 DNA: TGTGCCAGCAGTTTAGTCTGGGAGGGTCAGCCCCAGCATTTT. V is TRBV27 and J is TRBJ1-5; no clear D gene. This CDR3 has 14 amino acids. From germline, CDR1 is MNHEY and CDR2 SMNVEV (reference sequence). V shed 2 bases and J shed 6 bases, with 11 bases lying between them.

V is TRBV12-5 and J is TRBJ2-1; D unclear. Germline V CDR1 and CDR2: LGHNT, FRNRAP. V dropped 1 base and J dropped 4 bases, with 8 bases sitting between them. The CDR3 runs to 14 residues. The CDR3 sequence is CASGLGLYYNEQFF. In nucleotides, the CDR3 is TGTGCTAGTGGTTTGGGCCTTTATTACAATGAGCAGTTCTTC. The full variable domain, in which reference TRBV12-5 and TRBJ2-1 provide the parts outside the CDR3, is DARVTQTPRHKVTEMGQEVTMRCQPILGHNTVFWYRQTMMQGLELLAYFRNRAPLDDSGMPKDRFSAEMPDATLATLKIQPSEPRDSAVYFCASGLGLYYNEQFFGPGTRLTVL.

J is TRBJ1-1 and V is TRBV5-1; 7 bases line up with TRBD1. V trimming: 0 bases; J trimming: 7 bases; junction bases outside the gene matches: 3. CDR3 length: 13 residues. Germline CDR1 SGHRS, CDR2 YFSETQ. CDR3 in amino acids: CASSLATGDEAFF. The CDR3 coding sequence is TGCGCCAGCAGCTTGGCCACAGGGGATGAAGCTTTCTTT.

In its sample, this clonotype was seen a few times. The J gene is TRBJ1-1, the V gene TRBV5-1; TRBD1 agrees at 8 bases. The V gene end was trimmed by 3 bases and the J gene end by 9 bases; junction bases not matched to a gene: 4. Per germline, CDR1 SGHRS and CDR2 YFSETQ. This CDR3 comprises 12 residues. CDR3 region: CASSSRQGKAFF. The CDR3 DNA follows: TGCGCCAGCAGCTCGCGACAGGGGAAAGCTTTCTTT.

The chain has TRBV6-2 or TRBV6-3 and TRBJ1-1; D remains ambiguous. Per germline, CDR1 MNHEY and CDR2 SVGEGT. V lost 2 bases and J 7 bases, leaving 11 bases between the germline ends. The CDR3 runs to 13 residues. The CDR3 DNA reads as TGTGCCAGCAGTTACCCCATGGGTCTTGAAGCTTTCTTT. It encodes CASSYPMGLEAFF.

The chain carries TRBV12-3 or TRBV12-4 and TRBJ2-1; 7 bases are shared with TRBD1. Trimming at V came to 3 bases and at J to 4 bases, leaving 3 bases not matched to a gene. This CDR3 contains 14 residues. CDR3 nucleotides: TGTGCCAGCAGTTTGGGACAGAAGTACAATGAGCAGTTCTTC. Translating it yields CASSLGQKYNEQFF.

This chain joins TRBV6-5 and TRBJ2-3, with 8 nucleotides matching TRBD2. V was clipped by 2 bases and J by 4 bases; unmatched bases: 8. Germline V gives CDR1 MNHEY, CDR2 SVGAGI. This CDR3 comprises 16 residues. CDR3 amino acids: CASSYGPSGSSDTQYF. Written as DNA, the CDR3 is TGTGCCAGCAGTTACGGGCCTAGCGGGTCCTCAGATACGCAGTATTTT.

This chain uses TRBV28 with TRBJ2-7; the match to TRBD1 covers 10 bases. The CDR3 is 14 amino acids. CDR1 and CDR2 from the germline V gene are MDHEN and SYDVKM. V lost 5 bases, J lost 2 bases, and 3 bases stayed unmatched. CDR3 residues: CASSTGTGAYEQYF. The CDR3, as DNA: TGTGCCAGCAGTACCGGGACAGGGGCCTACGAGCAGTACTTC.

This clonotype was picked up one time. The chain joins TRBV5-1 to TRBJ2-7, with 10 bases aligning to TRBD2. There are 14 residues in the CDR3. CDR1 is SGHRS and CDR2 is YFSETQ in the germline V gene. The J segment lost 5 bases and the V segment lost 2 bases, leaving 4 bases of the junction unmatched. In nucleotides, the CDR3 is TGCGCCAGCAGCTTTCTTAGCGGGGGGAACGAGCAGTACTTC. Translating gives CASSFLSGGNEQYF.

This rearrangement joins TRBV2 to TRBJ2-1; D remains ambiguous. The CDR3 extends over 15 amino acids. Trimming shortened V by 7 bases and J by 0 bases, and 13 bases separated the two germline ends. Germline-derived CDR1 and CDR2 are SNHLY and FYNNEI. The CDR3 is CASMESGSSYNEQFF. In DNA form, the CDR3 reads TGTGCCAGCATGGAGTCGGGTAGCTCCTACAATGAGCAGTTCTTC.

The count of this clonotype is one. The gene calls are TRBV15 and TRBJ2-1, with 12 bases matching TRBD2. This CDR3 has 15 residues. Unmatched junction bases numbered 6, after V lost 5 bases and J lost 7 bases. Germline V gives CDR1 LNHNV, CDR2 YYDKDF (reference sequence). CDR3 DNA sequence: TGTGCCACCAGCCCGACTAGCGGGAGTGGAAATGAGCAGTTCTTC. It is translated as CATSPTSGSGNEQFF.

DNA of the CDR3: TGCGCCAGCAGCCAGGACAGAGGGGCGTCCAATGAGCAGTTCTTC. As protein: CASSQDRGASNEQFF. The rearrangement joins TRBV4-1 to TRBJ2-1; D might be TRBD1 (6 bases). The germline V gene has CDR1 MGHRA and CDR2 YSYEKL. This CDR3 has 15 residues. Trimming pared 3 bases from V and 6 bases from J, leaving 15 bases between.

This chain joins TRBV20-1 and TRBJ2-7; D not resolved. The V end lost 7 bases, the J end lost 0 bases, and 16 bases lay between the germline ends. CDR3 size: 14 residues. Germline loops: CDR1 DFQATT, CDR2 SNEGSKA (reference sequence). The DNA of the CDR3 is TGCAGTGTCCTCCGTGGGCGGCTCTCCTACGAGCAGTACTTC. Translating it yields CSVLRGRLSYEQYF.

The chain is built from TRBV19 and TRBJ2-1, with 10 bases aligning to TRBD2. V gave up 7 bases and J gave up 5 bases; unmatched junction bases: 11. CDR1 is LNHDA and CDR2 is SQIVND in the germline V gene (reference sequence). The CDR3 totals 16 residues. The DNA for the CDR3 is TGTGCCAGTACCTCTGCCCAGAGCGGGAGGGACAATGAGCAGTTCTTC. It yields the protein CASTSAQSGRDNEQFF.

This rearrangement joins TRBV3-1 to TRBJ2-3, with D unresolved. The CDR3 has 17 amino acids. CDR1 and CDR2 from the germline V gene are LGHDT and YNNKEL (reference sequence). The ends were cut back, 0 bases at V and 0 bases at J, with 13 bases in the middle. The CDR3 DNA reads TGTGCCAGCAGCCAAGATCTCGGCCTTCATAGCACAGATACGCAGTATTTT. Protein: CASSQDLGLHSTDTQYF.

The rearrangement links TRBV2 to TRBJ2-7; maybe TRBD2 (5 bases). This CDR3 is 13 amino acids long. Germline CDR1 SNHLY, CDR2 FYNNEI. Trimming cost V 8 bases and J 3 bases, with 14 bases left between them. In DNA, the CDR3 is TGTGCCAGCGTCCCTGGGGAGCTCTACGAGCAGTACTTC. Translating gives CASVPGELYEQYF.

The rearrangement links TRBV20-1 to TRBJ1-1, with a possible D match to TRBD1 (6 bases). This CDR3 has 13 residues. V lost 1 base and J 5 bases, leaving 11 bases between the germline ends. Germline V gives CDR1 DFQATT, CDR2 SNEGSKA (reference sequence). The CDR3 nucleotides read TGCAGTGCTAGAGCGGCAGGGGATACTGAAGCTTTCTTT. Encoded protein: CSARAAGDTEAFF.